This TCR beta chain was sequenced for a study of blood T cell repertoires in COVID-19. Trimming took off 5 bases at V and 12 bases at J, with 11 bases between the two ends. The CDR3 consists of 11 residues. Germline V gene lookup returns CDR1 MGHDK and CDR2 SYGVNS. The assay was immunoSEQ multiplex PCR, and TCRdb's table has in-frame clones only and misses some. The sample lists a few hundred thousand clones; 85% to 90% were seen once. The chain uses TRBV25-1 and TRBJ2-1; D is perhaps TRBD2 (6 bases). Sequencing was performed on peripheral blood. This sequence was found in a woman aged 45-65 years with COVID-19, enrolled during active disease. The CDR3 loop reads CASSRGSVQFF. CDR3 DNA: TGTGCCAGCAGTCGGGGGAGTGTGCAGTTCTTC.